What follows are 14 T cell receptor beta chains derived from one specimen sequenced in a study of T cells in localized non-small cell lung cancer. Using immunoSEQ multiplex PCR, the repertoire was profiled, and TCRdb retains in-frame clones only, with some absent. The data hold some 50,000 clones, with roughly 88% observed a single time. The source was peripheral blood mononuclear cells, collected before any cancer treatment. These receptors came from a man aged 35-75 years with stage III lung adenocarcinoma.

V and J are TRBV6-5 and TRBJ2-5; unclear D gene. Germline-derived CDR1 and CDR2 are MNHEY and SVGAGI. The CDR3 extends over 13 amino acids. The V end lost 6 bases, the J end lost 11 bases, and 19 bases lay between the germline ends. CDR3 protein: CASRTPLGGEQYF. CDR3 bases: TGTGCCAGCAGAACACCCCTCGGTGGAGAGCAGTACTTC.

The chain is built from TRBV18 and TRBJ2-7, with 7 nucleotides matching TRBD2. This CDR3 region has 14 residues. After removal of 2 bases from V and 6 bases from J, the junction contained 7 bases not matched to a gene. Per germline, CDR1 KGHSH and CDR2 LQKENI. CDR3 DNA sequence: TGTGCCAGCTCACCAATGGGAGGGTCGGGCGAGCAGTACTTC. This gives the protein CASSPMGGSGEQYF.

This chain connects TRBV7-2 to TRBJ2-7; 7 bases match TRBD2. This CDR3 region has 14 residues. V lost 5 bases and J lost 6; bases outside the gene matches: 10. The V gene's germline CDR1 is SGHTA and CDR2 FQGNSA. CDR3 region: CASSVSFLAAEQYF. DNA of the CDR3: TGTGCCAGCAGCGTGAGTTTCCTAGCGGCCGAGCAGTACTTC.

This rearrangement joins TRBV29-1 to TRBJ2-3, with a weak D call TRBD1 (6 bases). V lost 4 bases to trimming and J lost 6 bases, with 17 bases between them. Germline-derived CDR1 and CDR2 are SQVTM and ANQGSEA. The CDR3 totals 14 residues. The chain's CDR3 is CSVVQGLGGDTQYF. In DNA form, the CDR3 reads TGCAGCGTTGTACAGGGCCTCGGTGGGGATACGCAGTATTTT.

This clone has only a few counts. Here the CDR3 reads CASSHHTPGLAGSHEQFF. The CDR3 coding sequence is TGTGCCAGCAGCCACCATACGCCGGGACTAGCGGGATCCCATGAGCAGTTCTTC. J is TRBJ2-1 and V is TRBV27; 13 bases agree with TRBD2. CDR3 size: 18 residues. Germline loops: CDR1 MNHEY, CDR2 SMNVEV (reference sequence). With 6 bases clipped from V and 8 bases from J, the junction kept 16 bases outside the gene matches.

This clone was seen a few times. Here the CDR3 DNA reads TGTGCCTGGGCTGAGACCGGGACAGGAGGCTACGAGCAGTACTTC. This gives the protein CAWAETGTGGYEQYF. The chain carries TRBV30 and TRBJ2-7; 8 positions match TRBD1. The CDR3 covers 15 residues. CDR1 GTSNPN and CDR2 SVGIG come from the germline V gene (reference sequence). Trimming took 5 bases from V and 3 from J; bases not matched to a gene: 12.

The chain employs TRBV6-5 and TRBJ2-7; D uncertain. In germline, CDR1 is MNHEY, CDR2 SVGAGI. The V gene lost 2 bases and the J gene lost 2 bases, with 10 bases spanning the gap. This CDR3 spans 14 amino acids. CDR3 sequence (DNA): TGTGCCAGCAGTTACAGCGCGGCAACCTACGAGCAGTACTTC. It codes for CASSYSAATYEQYF.

This sequence joins TRBV11-2 and TRBJ2-5; D tentatively reads TRBD1 or TRBD2 (6 bases each). Per the germline V gene, CDR1 is SGHAT and CDR2 is FQNNGV. CDR3 length: 16 residues. Trimming removed 6 bases from V and 5 bases from J, with 22 bases in between. The CDR3: CASSLTHRGVGETQYF. The CDR3 bases are TGTGCCAGCAGTCTAACCCATAGGGGGGTAGGGGAGACCCAGTACTTC.

This sequence joins TRBV27 and TRBJ1-5; 7 bases are a match to TRBD1. V lost 5 bases to trimming and J lost 3 bases; unmatched junction nucleotides: 7. The V gene's germline CDR1 is MNHEY and CDR2 SMNVEV (reference sequence). The CDR3 runs to 15 residues. This chain's CDR3 is CASSLDRLSNQPQHF. Written as DNA, the CDR3 is TGTGCCAGCAGTCTGGACAGGCTTTCCAATCAGCCCCAGCATTTT.

Written as DNA, the CDR3 is TGTGCCAGCAGCTACCAGTCTGCCTTCCAGCCCCAGCATTTT. Residues: CASSYQSAFQPQHF. V and J are TRBV5-6 and TRBJ1-5; D is undetermined. This CDR3 is 14 amino acids long. CDR1 SGHDT and CDR2 YYEEEE come from the germline V gene. Trimming pared 3 bases from V and 7 bases from J, leaving 14 bases between.

Here the CDR3 reads CASSLVGVGDQPQHF. The CDR3 DNA follows: TGTGCCAGCAGCTTAGTAGGGGTGGGGGATCAGCCCCAGCATTTT. V usage is TRBV7-9 and J usage is TRBJ1-5; perhaps TRBD1 as D (5 bases). This CDR3 is 15 amino acids long. V was trimmed by 1 base and J by 5 bases, leaving 12 bases between them. Germline CDR1 and CDR2: SEHNR and FQNEAQ (reference sequence).

The V call is TRBV30, the J call TRBJ2-3; TRBD2 matches at 7 bases. This CDR3 has 15 amino acids. CDR1 and CDR2 (germline): GTSNPN, SVGIG (reference sequence). J lost 5 bases, V lost 2 bases, and 10 bases had no gene match. Here the CDR3 reads CAWSPPEAGRDTQYF. CDR3 in DNA: TGTGCCTGGAGTCCCCCGGAAGCGGGAAGAGATACGCAGTATTTT.

The chain joins TRBV19 to TRBJ2-2; maybe TRBD1 (5 bases). CDR1 and CDR2 from the germline V gene are LNHDA and SQIVND (reference sequence). This CDR3 comprises 11 residues. Trimming cost V 3 bases and J 15 bases, with 11 bases left between them. CDR3 sequence reads: CASSIQGWMFF. In DNA, the CDR3 is TGTGCCAGTAGTATTCAGGGTTGGATGTTTTTT. Full variable domain (outside the CDR3, taken from reference TRBV19 and TRBJ2-2): DGGITQSPKYLFRKEGQNVTLSCEQNLNHDAMYWYRQDPGQGLRLIYYSQIVNDFQKGDIAEGYSVSREKKESFPLTVTSAQKNPTAFYLCASSIQGWMFFGEGSRLTVL.

Only one count was recorded for this clone. The genes are TRBV7-2 and TRBJ2-3; 8 bases match TRBD1. The CDR3 is made up of 14 amino acids. Germline V gene data show CDR1 as SGHTA and CDR2 as FQGNSA. Trimming at V came to 3 bases and at J to 4 bases, leaving 3 bases not matched to a gene. In DNA, the CDR3 is TGTGCCAGCAGCTTTGGACAGGGAGCAGATACGCAGTATTTT. It encodes CASSFGQGADTQYF.